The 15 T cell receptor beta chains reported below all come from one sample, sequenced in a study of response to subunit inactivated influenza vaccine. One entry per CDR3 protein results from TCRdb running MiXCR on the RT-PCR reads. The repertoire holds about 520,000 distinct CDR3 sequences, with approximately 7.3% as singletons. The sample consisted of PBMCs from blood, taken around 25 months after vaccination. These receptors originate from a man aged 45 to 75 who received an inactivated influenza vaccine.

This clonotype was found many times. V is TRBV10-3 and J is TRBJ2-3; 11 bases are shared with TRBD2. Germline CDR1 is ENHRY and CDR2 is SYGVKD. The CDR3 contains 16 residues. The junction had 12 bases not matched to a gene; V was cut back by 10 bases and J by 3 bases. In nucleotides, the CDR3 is TGTGCCACATCCGGGACTAGCGGACCCAGAACAGATACGCAGTATTTT. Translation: CATSGTSGPRTDTQYF.

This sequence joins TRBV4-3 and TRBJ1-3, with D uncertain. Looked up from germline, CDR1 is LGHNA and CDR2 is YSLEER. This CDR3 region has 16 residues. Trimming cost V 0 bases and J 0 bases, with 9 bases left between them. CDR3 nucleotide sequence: TGCGCCAGCAGCCAAGATACGCTAGACTCTGGAAACACCATATATTTT. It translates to CASSQDTLDSGNTIYF.

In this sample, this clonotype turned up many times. The CDR3 nucleotides read TGCAGTGCTATTTCCACTAGCAATCAGCCCCAGCATTTT. It encodes CSAISTSNQPQHF. V is TRBV20-1 and J is TRBJ1-5; D not certain. This CDR3 spans 13 amino acids. CDR1 is DFQATT, CDR2 SNEGSKA, per germline (reference sequence). Trimming shortened V by 4 bases and J by 0 bases, and 7 bases separated the two germline ends.

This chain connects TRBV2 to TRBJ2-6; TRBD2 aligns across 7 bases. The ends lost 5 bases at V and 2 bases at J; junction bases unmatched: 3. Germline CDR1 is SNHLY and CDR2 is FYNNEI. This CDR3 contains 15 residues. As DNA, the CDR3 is TGTGCCAGCAGTTCTGGGGGGGCTGGGGCCAACGTCCTGACTTTC. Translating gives CASSSGGAGANVLTF.

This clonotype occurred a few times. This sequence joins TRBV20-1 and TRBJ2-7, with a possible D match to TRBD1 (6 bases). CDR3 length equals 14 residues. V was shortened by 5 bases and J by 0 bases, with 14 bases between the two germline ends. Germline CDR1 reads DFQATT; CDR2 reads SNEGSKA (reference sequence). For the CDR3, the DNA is TGCAGTGCTCGGAAAGACAGGAGCTCCTACGAGCAGTACTTC. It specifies CSARKDRSSYEQYF.

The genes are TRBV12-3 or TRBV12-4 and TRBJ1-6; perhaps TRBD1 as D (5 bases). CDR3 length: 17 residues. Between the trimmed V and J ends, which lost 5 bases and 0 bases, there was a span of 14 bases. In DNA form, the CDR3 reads TGTGCCAGCAGTAGGACACCTCCGAGCTCCTATAATTCACCCCTCCACTTT. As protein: CASSRTPPSSYNSPLHF.

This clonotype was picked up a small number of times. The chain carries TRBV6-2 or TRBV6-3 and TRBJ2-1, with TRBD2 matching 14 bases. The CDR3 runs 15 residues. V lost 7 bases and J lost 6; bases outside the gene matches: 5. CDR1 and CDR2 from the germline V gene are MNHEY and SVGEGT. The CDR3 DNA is TGTGCCAGCACCAAGGGACTAGCGGGAGTCAATGAGCAGTTCTTC. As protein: CASTKGLAGVNEQFF.

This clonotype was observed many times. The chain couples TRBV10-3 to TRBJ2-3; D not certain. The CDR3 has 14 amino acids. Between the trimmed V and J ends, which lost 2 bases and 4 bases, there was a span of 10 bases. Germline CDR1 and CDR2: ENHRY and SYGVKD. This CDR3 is CAISEATSADTQYF. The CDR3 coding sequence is TGTGCCATCAGTGAGGCGACTTCCGCAGATACGCAGTATTTT.

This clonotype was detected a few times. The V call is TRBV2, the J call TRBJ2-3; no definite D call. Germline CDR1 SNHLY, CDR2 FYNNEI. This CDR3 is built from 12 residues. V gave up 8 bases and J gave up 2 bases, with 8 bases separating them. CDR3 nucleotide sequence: TGTGCCAGCCTCCGGAACACAGATACGCAGTATTTT. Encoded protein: CASLRNTDTQYF.

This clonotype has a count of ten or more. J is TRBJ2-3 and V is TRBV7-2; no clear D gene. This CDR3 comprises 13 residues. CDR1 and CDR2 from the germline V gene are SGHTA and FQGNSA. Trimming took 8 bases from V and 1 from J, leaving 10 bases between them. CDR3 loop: CASGSGGTDTQYF. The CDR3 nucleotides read TGTGCCAGCGGCTCTGGGGGCACAGATACGCAGTATTTT.

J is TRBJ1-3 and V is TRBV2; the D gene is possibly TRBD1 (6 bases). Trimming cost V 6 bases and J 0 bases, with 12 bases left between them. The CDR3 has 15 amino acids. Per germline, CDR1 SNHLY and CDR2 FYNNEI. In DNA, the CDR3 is TGTGCCAGCAGACCCGACAGGAGCTCTGGAAACACCATATATTTT. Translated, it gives CASRPDRSSGNTIYF. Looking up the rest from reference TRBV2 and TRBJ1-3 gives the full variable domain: EPEVTQTPSHQVTQMGQEVILRCVPISNHLYFYWYRQILGQKVEFLVSFYNNEISEKSEIFDDQFSVERPDGSNFTLKIRSTKLEDSAMYFCASRPDRSSGNTIYFGEGSWLTVV.

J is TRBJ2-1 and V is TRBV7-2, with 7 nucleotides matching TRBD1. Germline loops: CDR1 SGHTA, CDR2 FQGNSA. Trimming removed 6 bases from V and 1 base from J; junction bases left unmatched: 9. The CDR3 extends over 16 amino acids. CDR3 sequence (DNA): TGTGCCAGCAGGCTAGCAGCAGGGGGATCCTACAATGAGCAGTTCTTC. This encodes CASRLAAGGSYNEQFF.

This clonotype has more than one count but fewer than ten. In nucleotides, the CDR3 is TGTGCCAGCAGGCCGGGACTGAACACCGGGGAGCTGTTTTTT. This translates into CASRPGLNTGELFF. The chain uses TRBV6-1 and TRBJ2-2, with D possibly matching TRBD2 (6 bases). The CDR3 covers 14 residues. Trimming pared 6 bases from V and 1 base from J, leaving 9 bases between. The V gene's germline CDR1 is MNHNS and CDR2 SASEGT.

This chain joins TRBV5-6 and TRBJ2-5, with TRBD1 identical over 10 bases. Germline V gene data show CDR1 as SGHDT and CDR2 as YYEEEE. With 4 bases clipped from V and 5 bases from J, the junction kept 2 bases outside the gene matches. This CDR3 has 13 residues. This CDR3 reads CASSTDRGETQYF. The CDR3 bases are TGTGCCAGCAGCACGGACAGGGGGGAGACCCAGTACTTC.

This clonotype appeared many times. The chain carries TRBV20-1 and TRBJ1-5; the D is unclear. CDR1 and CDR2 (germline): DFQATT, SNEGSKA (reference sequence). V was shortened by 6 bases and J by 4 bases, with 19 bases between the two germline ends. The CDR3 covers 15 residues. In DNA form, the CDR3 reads TGCAGTGCCCTAGCCGGCAGTTATCTTAATCAGCCCCAGCATTTT. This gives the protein CSALAGSYLNQPQHF.